The 2 T cell receptor beta chains presented below share a single source sample, sequenced in a study of blood T cell repertoires in COVID-19. The assay was immunoSEQ multiplex PCR, and TCRdb's table has in-frame clones only and misses some. Counted here are about 300,000 clones, approximately 90% occurring once; the ten biggest clones make up just under 7%. The sample taken for sequencing was peripheral blood. The receptors were sampled from a woman aged 30 to 39 who had recovered from COVID-19.

This clone was picked up a small number of times. The chain has TRBV6-5 and TRBJ2-7; TRBD1 might be the D (6 bases). Germline V gene lookup returns CDR1 MNHEY and CDR2 SVGAGI. The CDR3 is 13 amino acids. Deletions cut 4 bases from V and 3 bases from J, with 10 bases between. DNA for the CDR3: TGTGCCAGCAGTTCCCCGGACAGCTACGAGCAGTACTTC. It codes for CASSSPDSYEQYF.

The chain couples TRBV7-9 to TRBJ2-5, with no clear D. Trimming left V 5 bases short and J 0 bases short, with 4 bases between. Germline-derived CDR1 and CDR2 are SEHNR and FQNEAQ (reference sequence). The CDR3 runs to 12 residues. CDR3 in DNA: TGTGCCAGCAGCCAATACCAAGAGACCCAGTACTTC. Its protein product is CASSQYQETQYF. The whole variable domain, remainder taken from reference TRBV7-9 and TRBJ2-5, is DTGVSQNPRHKITKRGQNVTFRCDPISEHNRLYWYRQTLGQGPEFLTYFQNEAQLEKSRLLSDRFSAERPKGSFSTLEIQRTEQGDSAMYLCASSQYQETQYFGPGTRLLVL.